This TCR beta chain derives from a study of cytomegalovirus exposure and HLA in healthy donors. Study-level points and caveats: For cytomegalovirus status, the classifier reportedly gave diagnoses with high specificity and sensitivity. In a later analysis, TCR association rates varied by HLA locus: DRB1 most, HLA-C fewest.

The length of the CDR3 is 14 residues. Germline V gene data show CDR1 as SNHLY and CDR2 as FYNNEI. V was clipped by 5 bases and J by 3 bases; unmatched bases: 6. With 60 Vbeta and 13 Jbeta primers, the PCR was carried out. Here immunoSEQ multiplex PCR was the method, and the copy in TCRdb shows in-frame clones only, minus some. The table shows about 140,000 clones, with 80% occurring only once. To note about this clone: Its antigen is currently unknown.

Sequenced material: PBMCs. The gene calls are TRBV2 and TRBJ1-1; 7 nucleotides match TRBD1. This clonotype was sampled from a man aged 25 to 40 in good health and CMV-seronegative. Here the CDR3 reads CASSSIRGHTEAFF. The CDR3 nucleotides read TGTGCCAGCAGTTCGATTAGGGGGCACACTGAAGCTTTCTTT.